One and the same sample provided the 32 T cell receptor beta chains below, sequenced in a study of control samples from healthy donors and cancer patients. Using immunoSEQ multiplex PCR, the repertoire was profiled, and TCRdb retains in-frame clones only, with some absent. Of 95,000 to 110,000 clones listed, roughly 90% were seen once; the top ten hold over 15%. Sequences were obtained from PBMCs. All receptors derive from a man aged 55 to 70 with lung cancer.

The V gene is TRBV2, the J gene TRBJ2-5, with a weak D call TRBD1 (6 bases). The germline gives CDR1 SNHLY, CDR2 FYNNEI. V shed 6 bases and J shed 0 bases, with 11 bases lying between them. The length of the CDR3 is 14 residues. DNA of the CDR3: TGTGCCAGCAGGGACAGTAATTACCAAGAGACCCAGTACTTC. The encoded protein is CASRDSNYQETQYF.

The chain uses TRBV9 and TRBJ2-1, with D hard to call. V lost 0 bases to trimming and J lost 3 bases, with 4 bases between them. This CDR3 spans 13 amino acids. Germline lookup yields CDR1 SGDLS and CDR2 YYNGEE. CDR3 protein: CASSVVDYNEQFF. The CDR3 region has the DNA TGTGCCAGCAGCGTAGTAGACTACAATGAGCAGTTCTTC.

V gene TRBV13 combines with J gene TRBJ2-2; possibly TRBD1 for D (6 bases). Germline V CDR1 and CDR2: PRHDT, FYEKMQ (reference sequence). V was clipped by 5 bases and J by 7 bases, with 17 bases between them. This CDR3 has 15 residues. CDR3 in amino acids: CASSVQGEYGGELFF. The CDR3 DNA sequence: TGTGCCAGCAGCGTACAGGGAGAGTATGGCGGGGAGCTGTTTTTT.

The rearrangement uses TRBV5-3 and TRBJ1-2; no firm D call. TRBV5-3 is placed among ORFs of uncertain function. The CDR3 length is 10 residues. The germline V and J ends were trimmed by 0 bases and 10 bases, with 4 bases remaining between them. The CDR3 reads CARSLEAYTF. CDR3 nucleotides: TGTGCCAGAAGCTTGGAGGCCTACACCTTC.

The chain links TRBV30 to TRBJ2-3, with 11 bases matching TRBD2. Looked up from germline, CDR1 is GTSNPN and CDR2 is SVGIG (reference sequence). This CDR3 spans 15 amino acids. The junction had 5 bases not matched to a gene; V was cut back by 4 bases and J by 2 bases. The CDR3 sequence: CAWTALAGATDTQYF. CDR3 nucleotide sequence: TGTGCCTGGACAGCACTAGCGGGGGCCACAGATACGCAGTATTTT.

Only a few counts were recorded for this clone. The V call is TRBV5-1, the J call TRBJ2-2, with D possibly TRBD2 on 6 matching bases. V was trimmed by 4 bases and J by 5 bases, leaving 9 bases between them. CDR3 size: 13 residues. Per germline, CDR1 SGHRS and CDR2 YFSETQ. The CDR3 DNA is TGCGCCAGCAGCCCCGGAGGGACCGGGGAGCTGTTTTTT. Translating gives CASSPGGTGELFF.

This rearrangement joins TRBV7-3 to TRBJ1-1; D unclear. The CDR3 runs to 15 residues. Per germline, CDR1 SGHTA and CDR2 FQGTGA. Trimming removed 2 bases at V and 5 bases at J, with 15 bases between. The DNA of the CDR3 is TGTGCCAGCAGCTTAGGGGTGATAGTCGGGACTGAAGCTTTCTTT. Amino acids: CASSLGVIVGTEAFF.

This rearrangement joins TRBV3-1 (or the pseudogene TRBV3-2) to TRBJ1-1; a possible D gene is TRBD1 (6 bases). With 3 bases removed from V and 4 bases from J, the gap between germline ends came to 12 bases. The germline gives CDR1 LGHDT, CDR2 YNNKEL (reference sequence). The CDR3 extends over 14 amino acids. CDR3 sequence (DNA): TGTGCCAGCAGCCAGGGGGCGGTTGTCACTGAAGCTTTCTTT. Translating gives CASSQGAVVTEAFF.

V is TRBV6-5 and J is TRBJ1-1; 9 bases align to TRBD1. In germline, CDR1 is MNHEY, CDR2 SVGAGI. V dropped 6 bases and J dropped 4; count of bases not matched to a gene: 9. This CDR3 spans 15 amino acids. CDR3 sequence (DNA): TGTGCCAGCAGCCTGGACAGGGGAAGAAGCACTGAAGCTTTCTTT. This gives the protein CASSLDRGRSTEAFF.

This chain links TRBV4-1 with TRBJ2-1; 8 bases are a match to TRBD2. Germline V gene sequence: CDR1 MGHRA, CDR2 YSYEKL. J lost 0 bases, V lost 4 bases, and 5 bases had no gene match. This CDR3 contains 16 residues. The CDR3 region is CASSLVAGSSYNEQFF. CDR3 coding DNA: TGCGCCAGCAGCCTCGTAGCGGGGTCCTCCTACAATGAGCAGTTCTTC.

The J gene is TRBJ2-1, the V gene TRBV10-3; no clear D. Germline lookup yields CDR1 ENHRY and CDR2 SYGVKD. The CDR3 is made up of 11 amino acids. V lost 4 bases and J lost 8, with 6 bases in between. This CDR3 is CAISGFDEQFF. The DNA of the CDR3 is TGTGCCATCAGTGGGTTTGATGAGCAGTTCTTC.

The chain carries TRBV2 and TRBJ1-1, with D uncertain. This CDR3 has 12 amino acids. From germline, CDR1 is SNHLY and CDR2 FYNNEI. V lost 7 bases to trimming and J lost 0 bases, with 6 bases between them. The CDR3 reads CASILMNTEAFF. The CDR3 DNA is TGTGCCAGCATCTTAATGAACACTGAAGCTTTCTTT.

The rearrangement uses TRBV24-1 and TRBJ1-5, with D perhaps TRBD1 (6 bases). V was cut by 4 bases and J by 3 bases, with 9 bases left in between. Germline lookup yields CDR1 KGHDR and CDR2 SFDVKD. This CDR3 region has 14 residues. The CDR3 here is CATSDWTDNQPQHF. The DNA of the CDR3 is TGTGCCACCAGTGACTGGACAGACAATCAGCCCCAGCATTTT.

Only one count was recorded for this clone. The rearrangement uses TRBV19 and TRBJ1-1, with D uncertain. Trimming removed 3 bases from V and 0 bases from J, with 14 bases in between. CDR1 and CDR2 (germline): LNHDA, SQIVND (reference sequence). CDR3 length: 16 residues. The chain's CDR3 is CASSIPRRSMNTEAFF. The CDR3 coding sequence is TGTGCCAGTAGTATCCCCAGGCGCAGCATGAACACTGAAGCTTTCTTT.

V usage is TRBV5-1 and J usage is TRBJ1-1, with D unresolved. The germline V gene has CDR1 SGHRS and CDR2 YFSETQ. V lost 4 bases and J 0 bases, leaving 13 bases between the germline ends. This CDR3 is built from 15 residues. The DNA for the CDR3 is TGCGCCAGCAGCACCCGTGGAGAGCTGAACACTGAAGCTTTCTTT. Amino acids: CASSTRGELNTEAFF.

The V gene is TRBV24-1, the J gene TRBJ2-1; D is uncertain. Trimming stripped 3 bases from V and 6 bases from J, with 8 bases between. The germline V gene has CDR1 KGHDR and CDR2 SFDVKD. This CDR3 region has 13 residues. This chain's CDR3 is CATSDDRVNEQFF. CDR3 coding DNA: TGTGCCACCAGTGATGATCGGGTCAATGAGCAGTTCTTC.

The V call is TRBV5-4, the J call TRBJ2-5; tentative D call: TRBD1 (7 bases). Germline V CDR1 and CDR2: SGHNT, YYREEE (reference sequence). The CDR3 sequence is 14 residues long. The V and J ends lost 3 bases and 2 bases respectively, with 11 bases between them. For the CDR3, the DNA is TGTGCCAGCAGCTCAGGGGGGATTCAAGAGACCCAGTACTTC. Its protein is CASSSGGIQETQYF.

The genes are TRBV5-1 and TRBJ2-7; maybe TRBD1 (5 bases). This CDR3 spans 14 amino acids. V lost 0 bases and J lost 1, with 8 bases in between. In germline, CDR1 is SGHRS, CDR2 YFSETQ. CDR3 sequence: CASSLGQHSYEQYF. The DNA for the CDR3 is TGCGCCAGCAGCTTGGGACAGCATTCCTACGAGCAGTACTTC.

The CDR3 DNA is TGTGCCAGCAGTTTGGCAGGGGTAGGGGCCTACGAGCAGTACTTC. Its translation is CASSLAGVGAYEQYF. V usage is TRBV27 and J usage is TRBJ2-7; D perhaps matches TRBD1 (6 bases). The CDR3 runs 15 residues. The V end lost 3 bases, the J end lost 2 bases, and 14 bases lay between the germline ends. Per germline, CDR1 MNHEY and CDR2 SMNVEV (reference sequence).

The rearrangement links TRBV7-9 to TRBJ2-3, with 10 positions matching TRBD2. Germline CDR1 and CDR2: SEHNR and FQNEAQ (reference sequence). The CDR3 runs 16 residues. The J segment lost 2 bases and the V segment lost 1 base, leaving 3 bases of the junction unmatched. CDR3 in DNA: TGTGCCAGCAGCTTAGGGAGCGGGGGGGCCACAGATACGCAGTATTTT. This translates into CASSLGSGGATDTQYF.

V usage is TRBV15 and J usage is TRBJ1-5; a weak D match, TRBD1 (6 bases). This CDR3 contains 13 residues. Germline CDR1 and CDR2: LNHNV and YYDKDF (reference sequence). The V end lost 6 bases, the J end lost 3 bases, and 9 bases lay between the germline ends. CDR3 coding DNA: TGTGCCACCAGAGGACAGACCAATCAGCCCCAGCATTTT. Translation: CATRGQTNQPQHF.

The chain combines TRBV7-3 with TRBJ2-1; D tentatively reads TRBD1 or TRBD2 (5 bases each). The germline V and J ends were trimmed by 1 base and 8 bases, with 12 bases remaining between them. Germline-derived CDR1 and CDR2 are SGHTA and FQGTGA. This CDR3 contains 14 residues. The DNA of the CDR3 is TGTGCCAGCAGCTTAAGTCCAGGGACGGATGAGCAGTTCTTC. Translation gives CASSLSPGTDEQFF. The complete variable domain, with remaining parts taken from reference TRBV7-3 and TRBJ2-1, reads GAGVSQTPSNKVTEKGKYVELRCDPISGHTALYWYRQSLGQGPEFLIYFQGTGAADDSGLPNDRFFAVRPEGSVSTLKIQRTERGDSAVYLCASSLSPGTDEQFFGPGTRLTVL.

The CDR3 nucleotides read TGTGCCAGCAGCCAAGAAGGCTTTGGAAACACCATATATTTT. It is translated as CASSQEGFGNTIYF. The chain joins TRBV3-1 (or the pseudogene TRBV3-2) to TRBJ1-3; D call uncertain. V dropped 0 bases and J dropped 3 bases, with 6 bases sitting between them. CDR3 length equals 14 residues. Germline values: CDR1 LGHDT, CDR2 YNNKEL (reference sequence).

The gene calls are TRBV10-3 and TRBJ2-7; TRBD2 agrees at 7 bases. The ends lost 6 bases at V and 0 bases at J; junction bases unmatched: 8. Germline CDR1 and CDR2: ENHRY and SYGVKD. The CDR3 totals 15 residues. In DNA, the CDR3 is TGTGCCATCAGCTGGGACTACCCGCCCTCCTACGAGCAGTACGTC. Its translation: CAISWDYPPSYEQYV.

The CDR3 nucleotides are TGTGCCAGCTCCGTTAGAACCCTACAGGGGGAATACAATTCACCCCTCCACTTT. Protein product: CASSVRTLQGEYNSPLHF. V and J are TRBV18 and TRBJ1-6, with 8 bases identical to TRBD1. The CDR3 extends over 18 amino acids. Germline lookup yields CDR1 KGHSH and CDR2 LQKENI. Trimming at V came to 6 bases and at J to 7 bases, leaving 17 bases not matched to a gene.

The chain is built from TRBV6-5 and TRBJ2-3; TRBD2 aligns across 7 bases. Per germline, CDR1 MNHEY and CDR2 SVGAGI. CDR3 length: 15 residues. The ends lost 2 bases at V and 4 bases at J; junction bases unmatched: 6. The DNA of the CDR3 is TGTGCCAGCAGTTACCGAGCGGGGAGTGCAGATACGCAGTATTTT. Residues: CASSYRAGSADTQYF.

V usage is TRBV7-9 and J usage is TRBJ2-5; D ambiguous. This CDR3 has 11 amino acids. CDR1 and CDR2 (germline): SEHNR, FQNEAQ (reference sequence). V was trimmed by 5 bases and J by 2 bases, leaving 3 bases between them. The CDR3 region is CASSEQETQYF. In nucleotides, the CDR3 is TGTGCCAGCAGCGAACAAGAGACCCAGTACTTC.

V gene TRBV14 combines with J gene TRBJ2-2, with 7 nucleotides matching TRBD1. With 11 bases clipped from V and 4 bases from J, the junction kept 7 bases outside the gene matches. The CDR3 sequence is 13 residues long. In germline, CDR1 is SGHDN, CDR2 FVKESK. CDR3 in DNA: TGTGCCTCAGGGGGATGGGGCACCGGGGAGCTGTTTTTT. This gives the protein CASGGWGTGELFF.

The rearrangement joins TRBV7-9 to TRBJ1-1; possible D gene TRBD1, 5 bases. The CDR3 runs to 16 residues. The V end was cut by 6 bases, the J end by 1 base, with 18 bases between. Germline V gene lookup returns CDR1 SEHNR and CDR2 FQNEAQ (reference sequence). The CDR3 bases are TGTGCCAGCAGGCTCTGGTGGGGCGGGGAGAACACTGAAGCTTTCTTT. Amino acid sequence: CASRLWWGGENTEAFF.

This clone was seen more than once but under ten times. The DNA of the CDR3 is TGTGCCAGCAGCCGGGGCACGCGCACAGATACGCAGTATTTT. Its protein is CASSRGTRTDTQYF. This chain connects TRBV6-6 to TRBJ2-3, with D perhaps assigned TRBD1 or TRBD2 (5 bases each). Germline assignment: CDR1 MNHNY and CDR2 SVGAGI (reference sequence). There are 14 residues in the CDR3. The V gene lost 6 bases and the J gene lost 1 base, with 11 bases spanning the gap.

The J gene is TRBJ2-7, the V gene TRBV5-4, with D tentatively TRBD1 (7 bases). The germline CDR1 and CDR2 sequences are SGHNT and YYREEE (reference sequence). The CDR3 spans 16 residues. Trimming stripped 4 bases from V and 0 bases from J, with 17 bases between. In nucleotides, the CDR3 is TGTGCCAGCAGCCCCTGGAGGGGGCAAAACTCCTACGAGCAGTACTTC. This translates into CASSPWRGQNSYEQYF. Looking up the rest from reference TRBV5-4 and TRBJ2-7 gives the full variable domain: ETGVTQSPTHLIKTRGQQVTLRCSSQSGHNTVSWYQQALGQGPQFIFQYYREEENGRGNFPPRFSGLQFPNYSSELNVNALELDDSALYLCASSPWRGQNSYEQYFGPGTRLTVT.

The rearrangement joins TRBV3-1 (or the pseudogene TRBV3-2) to TRBJ2-3; the match to TRBD1 covers 9 bases. This CDR3 spans 17 amino acids. The germline V gene encodes CDR1 LGHDT and CDR2 YNNKEL (reference sequence). The V segment lost 1 base and the J segment 4 bases; nucleotides outside the gene matches: 9. The CDR3 bases are TGTGCCAGCAGCCAAGCCCTAACAGGGGGCGGGTCAGATACGCAGTATTTT. Amino acids: CASSQALTGGGSDTQYF.